The clone carrying this TCR beta chain was found a few times. What it binds is not known. From the reads, TCRdb called clonotypes with MiXCR, one entry per CDR3 protein. The sample holds about 830,000 distinct CDR3 sequences, 32% seen once. CDR3 length: 17 amino acids. V was trimmed by 1 base and J by 0 bases, leaving 12 bases between them. CDR1 is MDHEN and CDR2 is SYDVKM in the germline V gene. This entry belongs to a study of T cell repertoires in cytomegalovirus infection. The source was cultured CD8+ T cells from PBMCs, collected from culture after CMV antigen stimulation. The source is a human donor in good health (CMV status not recorded). Some clones in this sample may be carry-over from other donors' samples. This sequence joins TRBV28 and TRBJ1-4, with D tentatively TRBD1 (5 bases). The chain's CDR3 is CASSLFLEGATNEKLFF. The DNA for the CDR3 is TGTGCCAGCAGTTTATTCCTAGAAGGGGCAACTAATGAAAAACTGTTTTTT.